A selection of T cell receptor beta chains follows, all from one sample in a study of shared clonotypes between healthy human individuals. Profiling relied on immunoSEQ multiplex PCR, and the TCRdb table lists in-frame clones only, not all of them. The table records around 500,000 clones, around 80% of them present only once. The sample comprised PBMCs. The source is a woman in her 40s in good health. Some clones in this sample may be carry-over from other donors' samples. Each CDR3 is given with its conserved first and last residue. The D gene is left open where the match is weak. Clone size, where shown, is once, few, many, or a class for clones that have expanded.

J gene | D gene | V gene | clone size | CDR3 protein | CDR3 DNA
TRBJ1-1 | . | TRBV19 | . | CASSIGSSSGAFF | TGTGCCAGTAGTATAGGATCAAGCTCTGGAGCTTTCTTT
TRBJ2-7 | . | TRBV18 | . | CASSPPFPPYEQYF | TGTGCCAGCTCACCACCGTTTCCCCCCTACGAGCAGTACTTC
TRBJ2-7 | TRBD1 | TRBV18 | . | CASSPGSTGAYEQYF | TGTGCCAGCTCACCGGGGAGCACAGGGGCCTACGAGCAGTACTTC
TRBJ2-6 | . | TRBV19 | . | CASTAGGANVLTF | TGTGCCAGTACCGCCGGCGGGGCCAACGTCCTGACTTTC
TRBJ1-2 | . | TRBV19 | . | CASSIGRRGYTF | TGTGCCAGTAGTATAGGGCGTCGGGGCTACACCTTC
TRBJ2-1 | . | TRBV5-1 | . | CASSLAGSGSSEQFF | TGCGCCAGCAGCTTGGCGGGTTCAGGTTCGAGTGAGCAGTTCTTC
TRBJ2-7 | TRBD1 | TRBV18 | . | CASSPSGTAVYEQYF | TGTGCCAGCTCACCAAGTGGGACAGCAGTATACGAGCAGTACTTC
TRBJ2-5 | . | TRBV6-5 | . | CASTSGSETQYF | TGTGCCAGCACCAGTGGTTCAGAGACCCAGTACTTC
TRBJ2-7 | TRBD2 | TRBV11-2 | . | CASSPGLAGFYEQYF | TGTGCCAGCAGCCCGGGACTAGCGGGTTTTTACGAGCAGTACTTC
TRBJ2-7 | TRBD2 | TRBV27 | . | CASSFKGLADYEQYF | TGTGCCAGCAGTTTTAAAGGACTAGCAGACTACGAGCAGTACTTC
TRBJ2-7 | . | TRBV21-1 | . | CASSKGQGAGHEQYF | TGTGCCAGCAGCAAAGGACAGGGGGCCGGGCACGAGCAGTACTTC
TRBJ1-5 | . | TRBV19 | . | CASTVTAISNQPQHF | TGTGCCAGTACGGTAACAGCCATTAGCAATCAGCCCCAGCATTTT
TRBJ2-5 | TRBD2 | TRBV15 | . | CATGLRTSGSETQYF | TGTGCCACCGGACTGCGGACTAGCGGGTCTGAGACCCAGTACTTC
TRBJ1-5 | . | TRBV6-1 | . | CASGWGGRQPQHF | TGTGCCAGCGGTTGGGGGGGAAGACAGCCCCAGCATTTT
TRBJ1-6 | . | TRBV7-2 | . | CASSLNRDGSSPLHF | TGTGCCAGCAGCTTAAACAGGGATGGGAGTTCACCCCTCCACTTT
TRBJ1-2 | . | TRBV18 | . | CASSATGPNYGYTF | TGTGCCAGCTCAGCGACAGGCCCTAACTATGGCTACACCTTC
TRBJ2-2 | . | TRBV30 | few | CAWANWGHGELFF | TGTGCCTGGGCCAACTGGGGGCACGGGGAGCTGTTTTTT
TRBJ1-2 | TRBD1 | TRBV27 | . | CASSRQGSQNYGYTF | TGTGCCAGCAGTAGACAGGGGTCCCAGAACTATGGCTACACCTTC
TRBJ2-7 | TRBD2 | TRBV18 | few | CASTGRTSVSYEQYF | TGTGCCAGCACCGGGCGGACTAGCGTCTCCTACGAGCAGTACTTC
TRBJ2-7 | . | TRBV29-1 | . | CSAGDAEGYEQYF | TGCAGCGCCGGGGACGCCGAGGGTTACGAGCAGTACTTC
TRBJ2-4 | TRBD2 | TRBV13 | . | CASSLSSGSAKNIQYF | TGTGCCAGCAGCCTCTCAAGCGGGAGTGCCAAAAACATTCAGTACTTC
TRBJ2-1 | . | TRBV2 | . | CASSEDYNEQFF | TGTGCCAGCAGTGAGGACTACAATGAGCAGTTCTTC
TRBJ2-2 | . | TRBV7-9 | . | CASGQTANTGELFF | TGTGCCAGCGGACAGACAGCGAACACCGGGGAGCTGTTTTTT
TRBJ2-1 | TRBD2 | TRBV2 | once | CASSEGLVGGNGQFF | TGTGCCAGCAGTGAGGGACTAGTAGGGGGGAATGGGCAGTTCTTC
TRBJ1-2 | . | TRBV18 | many | CASSPGDSLYGYTF | TGTGCCAGCTCACCAGGCGACAGCCTCTATGGCTACACCTTC
TRBJ2-1 | TRBD1 | TRBV4-1 | few | CASSQQGQGYNEQFF | TGCGCCAGCAGCCAACAGGGACAGGGGTACAATGAGCAGTTCTTC